The 20 T cell receptor beta chains listed next were all sequenced from one sample in a study of blood T cell repertoires in COVID-19. Libraries were prepared by immunoSEQ multiplex PCR; TCRdb keeps only in-frame clonotypes and omits some of them. The data hold some 80,000 clones, with roughly 82% observed a single time. Sequences were obtained from peripheral blood. The origin of the receptors is a woman aged 45 to 65 with acute or convalescent COVID-19.

The V and J genes are TRBV28 and TRBJ1-2; TRBD1 aligns across 10 bases. The CDR3 sequence is 13 residues long. The V and J ends lost 5 bases and 8 bases, in that order; junction bases with no gene match: 5. Germline CDR1 is MDHEN and CDR2 is SYDVKM. CDR3 sequence: CASSGTGARGYTF. CDR3 bases: TGTGCCAGCAGTGGGACAGGGGCTCGGGGCTACACCTTC.

J is TRBJ2-7 and V is TRBV7-9; D unclear. This CDR3 has 14 residues. With 2 bases removed from V and 0 bases from J, the gap between germline ends came to 8 bases. Germline V gene sequence: CDR1 SEHNR, CDR2 FQNEAQ (reference sequence). CDR3 sequence (DNA): TGTGCCAGCAGCTTAAGCTTTAGCTCCTACGAGCAGTACTTC. Translation: CASSLSFSSYEQYF.

The chain combines TRBV7-2 with TRBJ2-3; D is possibly TRBD2 (7 bases). V gave up 5 bases and J gave up 7 bases, with 19 bases separating them. Germline V CDR1 and CDR2: SGHTA, FQGNSA. This CDR3 contains 15 residues. Written as DNA, the CDR3 is TGTGCCAGCAGCCTTATACGGGGGGCGGGTAATACGCAGTATTTT. Translation: CASSLIRGAGNTQYF.

The rearrangement links TRBV28 to TRBJ1-2; D uncertain. V was cut by 3 bases and J by 4 bases, with 12 bases left in between. The CDR3 has 14 amino acids. The germline V gene encodes CDR1 MDHEN and CDR2 SYDVKM. The CDR3 DNA is TGTGCCAGCAGTTTTTTTGAGAGAAGCTATGGCTACACCTTC. Encoded protein: CASSFFERSYGYTF.

The chain employs TRBV4-1 and TRBJ2-7, with TRBD2 matching over 11 bases. This CDR3 contains 15 residues. The V segment lost 2 bases and the J segment 3 bases; nucleotides outside the gene matches: 3. Germline assignment: CDR1 MGHRA and CDR2 YSYEKL. CDR3: CASSQMTSGDYEQYF. Here the CDR3 DNA reads TGCGCCAGCAGCCAAATGACTAGCGGGGACTACGAGCAGTACTTC.

In its sample, this clone was seen once. The V and J genes are TRBV1 and TRBJ2-7; the D call of TRBD1 is as the table states it, not checked on the DNA. TRBV1 is given as a pseudogene. CDR3 size: 16 residues. CDR3 loop: CTSSLERPGGYYEQYF. CDR3 nucleotides: TGCACCAGCAGCCTAGAACGCCCAGGGGGCTACTACGAGCAGTACTTC.

This chain's CDR3 is CASSLTRLDREGTQYF. CDR3 bases: TGTGCCAGCAGCTTAACCCGATTGGACAGGGAGGGGACCCAGTACTTC. This rearrangement joins TRBV11-3 to TRBJ2-5, with D possibly being TRBD1 (8 bases). The V gene's germline CDR1 is SGHNT and CDR2 YENEEA. With 2 bases removed from V and 7 bases from J, the gap between germline ends came to 20 bases. The CDR3 contains 16 residues. The whole variable domain, remainder taken from reference TRBV11-3 and TRBJ2-5, is EAGVVQSPRYKIIEKKQPVAFWCNPISGHNTLYWYLQNLGQGPELLIRYENEEAVDDSQLPKDRFSAERLKGVDSTLKIQPAELGDSAVYLCASSLTRLDREGTQYFGPGTRLLVL.

CDR3: CASSVSAGFTNYGYTF. The CDR3, as DNA: TGTGCCAGCAGCGTTTCAGCGGGTTTTACTAACTATGGCTACACCTTC. The V gene is TRBV14, the J gene TRBJ1-2; D call uncertain. Germline assignment: CDR1 SGHDN and CDR2 FVKESK. The germline V and J ends were trimmed by 5 bases and 0 bases, with 16 bases remaining between them. This CDR3 is built from 16 residues. Combining the CDR3 with reference TRBV14 and TRBJ1-2 gives the whole variable domain EAGVTQFPSHSVIEKGQTVTLRCDPISGHDNLYWYRRVMGKEIKFLLHFVKESKQDESGMPNNRFLAERTGGTYSTLKVQPAELEDSGVYFCASSVSAGFTNYGYTFGSGTRLTVV.

The chain links TRBV28 to TRBJ1-2, with D possibly TRBD1 on 5 matching bases. Trimming cost V 7 bases and J 3 bases, with 15 bases left between them. Germline V gives CDR1 MDHEN, CDR2 SYDVKM. CDR3 length: 14 residues. The CDR3 loop reads CASTVSGGDYGYTF. CDR3 DNA: TGTGCCAGCACTGTTTCCGGGGGAGACTATGGCTACACCTTC.

The chain is built from TRBV18 and TRBJ1-1; the D gene is possibly TRBD1 (6 bases). CDR1 KGHSH and CDR2 LQKENI come from the germline V gene. The CDR3 length is 15 residues. Between the trimmed V and J ends, which lost 3 bases and 1 base, there was a span of 12 bases. CDR3 bases: TGTGCCAGCTCACCGTTTGGGGGCCAGAACACTGAAGCTTTCTTT. It encodes CASSPFGGQNTEAFF.

This sequence joins TRBV5-1 and TRBJ2-3, with 8 bases identical to TRBD2. The CDR3 contains 15 residues. The V gene end was trimmed by 2 bases and the J gene end by 0 bases; junction bases not matched to a gene: 2. The germline V gene has CDR1 SGHRS and CDR2 YFSETQ. CDR3 DNA: TGCGCCAGCAGCTTAGCGGGAGTTAGCACAGATACGCAGTATTTT. Amino acids: CASSLAGVSTDTQYF.

The chain recombines TRBV29-1 with TRBJ2-1; possibly TRBD1 for D (5 bases). The germline CDR1 and CDR2 sequences are SQVTM and ANQGSEA. The CDR3 consists of 14 residues. Trimming took 5 bases from V and 5 from J, leaving 16 bases between them. CDR3 DNA sequence: TGCAGCGTTAGCCACAGAAAGGGGAACAATGAGCAGTTCTTC. Protein product: CSVSHRKGNNEQFF.

The table lists this clone with a few counts. This CDR3 is CSVVSGAYEQYF. In DNA, the CDR3 is TGCAGCGTTGTCTCCGGAGCCTACGAGCAGTACTTC. This chain connects TRBV29-1 to TRBJ2-7; D is unresolved. V was pared by 4 bases and J by 2 bases, with 9 bases between. Germline V CDR1 and CDR2: SQVTM, ANQGSEA. The CDR3 is 12 amino acids.

The J gene is TRBJ2-1, the V gene TRBV11-2; 12 positions agree with TRBD2. The germline CDR1 and CDR2 sequences are SGHAT and FQNNGV. V trimming: 3 bases; J trimming: 0 bases; junction bases outside the gene matches: 9. The CDR3 is made up of 19 amino acids. The CDR3 coding sequence is TGTGCCAGCAGCTTGCGAGGACTAGCGGGGAGGAGCTCCTACAATGAGCAGTTCTTC. Translation: CASSLRGLAGRSSYNEQFF. The whole variable domain, filled in from reference TRBV11-2 and TRBJ2-1, reads EAGVAQSPRYKIIEKRQSVAFWCNPISGHATLYWYQQILGQGPKLLIQFQNNGVVDDSQLPKDRFSAERLKGVDSTLKIQPAKLEDSAVYLCASSLRGLAGRSSYNEQFFGPGTRLTVL.

The chain combines TRBV5-4 with TRBJ2-7; TRBD1 matches 8 bases. Germline trimming cut 4 bases from V and 4 bases from J; bases unmatched to any gene: 4. The CDR3 contains 13 residues. Germline CDR1 is SGHNT and CDR2 is YYREEE (reference sequence). CDR3 amino acids: CASSGQGMYEQYF. CDR3 in DNA: TGTGCCAGCAGCGGACAGGGAATGTACGAGCAGTACTTC.

DNA for the CDR3: TGTGCAAGTCGCTTTCTATACCAGAACACTGAAGCTTTCTTT. It specifies CASRFLYQNTEAFF. The chain carries TRBV12-2 and TRBJ1-1. TRBV12-2 is listed as a pseudogene. This CDR3 spans 14 amino acids.

The J gene is TRBJ2-7, the V gene TRBV5-1, with D maybe TRBD2 (5 bases). V was shortened by 4 bases and J by 2 bases, with 19 bases between the two germline ends. CDR1 and CDR2 (germline): SGHRS, YFSETQ. The CDR3 sequence is 16 residues long. The CDR3 DNA reads as TGCGCCAGCAGCCTGAAGAATCGGACTGGAGCCTACGAGCAGTACTTC. Amino acid sequence: CASSLKNRTGAYEQYF.

The chain links TRBV19 to TRBJ1-3; D may be TRBD1 (6 bases). Deletions cut 3 bases from V and 2 bases from J, with 11 bases between. The CDR3 is 15 residues long. CDR1 is LNHDA and CDR2 is SQIVND in the germline V gene (reference sequence). In nucleotides, the CDR3 is TGTGCCAGTAGTATTCGGGGGGCTACTGGAAACACCATATATTTT. Encoded protein: CASSIRGATGNTIYF.

The chain joins TRBV5-1 to TRBJ2-3; 16 positions agree with TRBD2. CDR1 is SGHRS, CDR2 YFSETQ, per germline. The CDR3 totals 17 residues. The trim removed 3 bases at V and 2 bases at J, leaving 3 bases unmatched. For the CDR3, the DNA is TGCGCCAGCAGCTCGGGACTAGCGGGGGGGTTCACAGATACGCAGTATTTT. Its translation is CASSSGLAGGFTDTQYF.

V usage is TRBV11-2 and J usage is TRBJ1-2; D is perhaps TRBD1 (5 bases). V lost 0 bases, J lost 0 bases, and 11 bases lay in between. The CDR3 consists of 16 residues. Germline loops: CDR1 SGHAT, CDR2 FQNNGV. CDR3: CASSLDRLGPNYGYTF. The CDR3 DNA reads as TGTGCCAGCAGCTTAGATCGCTTGGGGCCTAACTATGGCTACACCTTC. Filled out from reference TRBV11-2 and TRBJ1-2, the complete variable domain reads EAGVAQSPRYKIIEKRQSVAFWCNPISGHATLYWYQQILGQGPKLLIQFQNNGVVDDSQLPKDRFSAERLKGVDSTLKIQPAKLEDSAVYLCASSLDRLGPNYGYTFGSGTRLTVV.